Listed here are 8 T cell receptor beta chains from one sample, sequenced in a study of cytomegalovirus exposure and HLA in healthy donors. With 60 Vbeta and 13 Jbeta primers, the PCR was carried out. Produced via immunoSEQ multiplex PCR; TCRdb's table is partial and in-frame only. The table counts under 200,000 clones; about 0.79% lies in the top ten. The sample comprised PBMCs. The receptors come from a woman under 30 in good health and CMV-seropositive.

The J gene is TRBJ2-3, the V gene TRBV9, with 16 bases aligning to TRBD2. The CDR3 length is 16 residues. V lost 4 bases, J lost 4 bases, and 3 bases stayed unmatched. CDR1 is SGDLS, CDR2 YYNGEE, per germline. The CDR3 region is CASSSGLAGGPDTQYF. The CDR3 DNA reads TGTGCCAGCAGCTCGGGACTAGCGGGGGGGCCAGATACGCAGTATTTT. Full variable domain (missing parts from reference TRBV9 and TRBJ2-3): DSGVTQTPKHLITATGQRVTLRCSPRSGDLSVYWYQQSLDQGLQFLIQYYNGEERAKGNILERFSAQQFPDLHSELNLSSLELGDSALYFCASSSGLAGGPDTQYFGPGTRLTVL.

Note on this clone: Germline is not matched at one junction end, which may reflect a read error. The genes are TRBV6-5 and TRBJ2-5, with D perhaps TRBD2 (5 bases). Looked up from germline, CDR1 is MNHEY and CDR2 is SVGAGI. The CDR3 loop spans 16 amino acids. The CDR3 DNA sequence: TGTGCCAGCAGTTACGGGCAGCATGATTGGGGAGAGACCCGGTACTTC. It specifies CASSYGQHDWGETRYF.

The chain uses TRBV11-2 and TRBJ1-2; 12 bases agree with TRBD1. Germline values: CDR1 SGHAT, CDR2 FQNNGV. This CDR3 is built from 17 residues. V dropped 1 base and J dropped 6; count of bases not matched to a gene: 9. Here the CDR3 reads CASSLGGTGGGRNGYTF. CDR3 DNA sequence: TGTGCCAGCAGCTTAGGGGGGACAGGGGGCGGACGTAATGGCTACACCTTC.

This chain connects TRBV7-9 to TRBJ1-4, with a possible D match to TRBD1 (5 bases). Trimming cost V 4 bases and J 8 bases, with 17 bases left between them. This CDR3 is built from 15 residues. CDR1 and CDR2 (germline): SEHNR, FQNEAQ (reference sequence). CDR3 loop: CASSSDSKGWEKLFF. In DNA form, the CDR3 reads TGTGCCAGCAGCTCAGACAGTAAGGGGTGGGAAAAACTGTTTTTT.

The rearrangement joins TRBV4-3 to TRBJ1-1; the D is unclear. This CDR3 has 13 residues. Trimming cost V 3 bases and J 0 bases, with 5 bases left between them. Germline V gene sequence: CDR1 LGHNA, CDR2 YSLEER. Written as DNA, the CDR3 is TGCGCCAGCAGCCAGGGAGTGAACACTGAAGCTTTCTTT. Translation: CASSQGVNTEAFF.

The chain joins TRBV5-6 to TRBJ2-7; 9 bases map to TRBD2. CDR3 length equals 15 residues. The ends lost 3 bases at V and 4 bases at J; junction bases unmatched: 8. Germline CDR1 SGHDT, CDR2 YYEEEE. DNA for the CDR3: TGTGCCAGCAGCTATGGTTCTAGCGGGATGTACGAGCAGTACTTC. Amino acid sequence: CASSYGSSGMYEQYF.

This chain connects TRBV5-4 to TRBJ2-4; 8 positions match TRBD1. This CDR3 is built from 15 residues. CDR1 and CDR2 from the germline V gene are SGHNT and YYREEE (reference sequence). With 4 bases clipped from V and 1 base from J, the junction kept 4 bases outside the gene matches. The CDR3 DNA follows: TGTGCCAGCAGCACAGGACAGGGTGCCAAAAACATTCAGTACTTC. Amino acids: CASSTGQGAKNIQYF.

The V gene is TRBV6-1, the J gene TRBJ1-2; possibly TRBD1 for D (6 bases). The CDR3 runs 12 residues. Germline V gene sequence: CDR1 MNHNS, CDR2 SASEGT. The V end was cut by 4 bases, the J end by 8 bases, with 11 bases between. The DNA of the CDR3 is TGTGCCAGCAGTGGAACAGGGTGGGGCTACACCTTC. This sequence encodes CASSGTGWGYTF.